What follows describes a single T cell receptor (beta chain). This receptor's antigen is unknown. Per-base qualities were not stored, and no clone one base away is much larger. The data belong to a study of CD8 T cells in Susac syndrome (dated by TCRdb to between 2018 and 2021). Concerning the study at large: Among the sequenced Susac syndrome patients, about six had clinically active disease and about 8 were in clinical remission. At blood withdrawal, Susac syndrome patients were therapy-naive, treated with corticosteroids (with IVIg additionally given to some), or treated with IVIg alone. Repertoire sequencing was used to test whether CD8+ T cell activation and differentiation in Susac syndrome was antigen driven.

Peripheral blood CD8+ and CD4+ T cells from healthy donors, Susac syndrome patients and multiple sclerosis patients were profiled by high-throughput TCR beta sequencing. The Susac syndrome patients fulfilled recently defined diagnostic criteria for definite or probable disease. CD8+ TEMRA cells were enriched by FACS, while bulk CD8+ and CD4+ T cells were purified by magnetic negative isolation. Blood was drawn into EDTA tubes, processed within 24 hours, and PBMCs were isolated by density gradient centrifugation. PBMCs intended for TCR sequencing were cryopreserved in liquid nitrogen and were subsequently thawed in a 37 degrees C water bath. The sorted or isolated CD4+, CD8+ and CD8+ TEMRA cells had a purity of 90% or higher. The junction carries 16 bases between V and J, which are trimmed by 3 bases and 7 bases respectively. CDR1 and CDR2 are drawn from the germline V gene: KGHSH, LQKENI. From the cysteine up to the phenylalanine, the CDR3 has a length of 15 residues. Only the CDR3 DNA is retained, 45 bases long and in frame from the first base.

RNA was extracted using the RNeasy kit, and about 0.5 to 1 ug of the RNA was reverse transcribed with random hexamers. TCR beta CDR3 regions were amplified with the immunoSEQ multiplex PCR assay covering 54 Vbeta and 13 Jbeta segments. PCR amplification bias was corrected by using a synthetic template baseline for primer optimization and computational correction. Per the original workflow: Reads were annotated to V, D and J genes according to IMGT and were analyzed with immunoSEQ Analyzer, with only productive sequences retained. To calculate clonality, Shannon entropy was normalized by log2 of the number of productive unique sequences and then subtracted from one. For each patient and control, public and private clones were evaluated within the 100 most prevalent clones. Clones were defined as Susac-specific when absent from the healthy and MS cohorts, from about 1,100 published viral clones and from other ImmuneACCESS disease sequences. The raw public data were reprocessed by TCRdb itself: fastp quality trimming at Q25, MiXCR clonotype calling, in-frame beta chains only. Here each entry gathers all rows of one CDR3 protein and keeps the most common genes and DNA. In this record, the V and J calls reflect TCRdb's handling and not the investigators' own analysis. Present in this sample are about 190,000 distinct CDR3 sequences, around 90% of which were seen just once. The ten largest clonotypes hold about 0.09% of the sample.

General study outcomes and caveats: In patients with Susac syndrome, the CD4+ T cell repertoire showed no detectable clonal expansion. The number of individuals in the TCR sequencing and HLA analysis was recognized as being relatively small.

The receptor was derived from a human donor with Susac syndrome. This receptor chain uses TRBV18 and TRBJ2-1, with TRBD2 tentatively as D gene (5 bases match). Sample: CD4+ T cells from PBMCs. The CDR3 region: CASSPRGFQGNEQFF. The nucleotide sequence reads TGTGCCAGCTCACCGAGAGGGTTCCAAGGGAATGAGCAGTTCTTC.